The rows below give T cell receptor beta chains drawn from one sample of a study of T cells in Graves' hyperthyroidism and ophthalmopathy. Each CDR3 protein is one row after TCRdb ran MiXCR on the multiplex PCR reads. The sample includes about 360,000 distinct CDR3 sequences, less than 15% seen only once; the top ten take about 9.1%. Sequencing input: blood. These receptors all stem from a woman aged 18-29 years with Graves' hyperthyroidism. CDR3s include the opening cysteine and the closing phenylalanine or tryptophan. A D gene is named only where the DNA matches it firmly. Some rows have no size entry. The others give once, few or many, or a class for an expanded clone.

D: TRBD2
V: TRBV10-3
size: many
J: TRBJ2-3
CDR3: CAIREREVRSDTQYF
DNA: TGTGCCATCAGAGAGCGGGAGGTGCGATCAGATACGCAGTATTTT

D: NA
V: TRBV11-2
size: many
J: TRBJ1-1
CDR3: CASSFAGGLGTEAFF
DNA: TGTGCCAGCAGCTTCGCGGGGGGCTTGGGGACTGAAGCTTTCTTT

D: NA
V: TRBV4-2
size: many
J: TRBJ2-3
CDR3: CASSQEGVTQYF
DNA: TGTGCCAGCAGCCAAGAGGGGGTGACGCAGTATTTT

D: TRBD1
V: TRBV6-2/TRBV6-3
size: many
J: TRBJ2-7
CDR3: CASSLPGTGPTYEQYF
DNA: TGTGCCAGCAGTCTTCCTGGGACAGGGCCGACCTACGAGCAGTACTTC

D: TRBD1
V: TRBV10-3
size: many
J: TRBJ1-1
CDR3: CATYQGGAFF
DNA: TGTGCCACGTACCAGGGGGGAGCTTTCTTT

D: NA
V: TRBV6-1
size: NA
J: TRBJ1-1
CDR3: CASRLGENTEAFF
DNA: TGTGCCAGTCGATTGGGGGAGAACACTGAAGCTTTCTTT

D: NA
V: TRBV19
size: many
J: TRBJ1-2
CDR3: CASSVPRVGDGYTF
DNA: TGTGCCAGTAGTGTCCCCCGGGTAGGCGATGGCTACACCTTC

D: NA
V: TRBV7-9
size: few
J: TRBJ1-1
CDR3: CASSQDQNTEAFF
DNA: TGTGCCAGCAGCCAGGACCAAAACACTGAAGCTTTCTTT

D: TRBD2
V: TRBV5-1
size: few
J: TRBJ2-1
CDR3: CASSLPGLAGGGSERYNEQFF
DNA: TGCGCCAGCAGCTTACCGGGACTAGCGGGGGGGGGGTCCGAACGCTACAATGAGCAGTTCTTC

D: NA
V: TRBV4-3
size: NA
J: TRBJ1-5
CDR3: CASSRDFKQPQHF
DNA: TGCGCCAGCAGCAGGGATTTCAAGCAGCCCCAGCATTTT

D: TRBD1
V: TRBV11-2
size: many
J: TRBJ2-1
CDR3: CASSLDRGNEQFF
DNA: TGTGCCAGCAGCTTGGACAGGGGCAATGAGCAGTTCTTC

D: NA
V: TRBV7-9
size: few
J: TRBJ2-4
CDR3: CASSTYRVSVKNIQYF
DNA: TGTGCCAGCAGCACATACAGGGTTTCGGTCAAAAACATTCAGTACTTC

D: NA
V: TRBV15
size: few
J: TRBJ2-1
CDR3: CATLGGTASAKTYNEQFF
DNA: TGTGCCACCCTAGGGGGGACAGCCTCCGCCAAAACCTACAATGAGCAGTTCTTC

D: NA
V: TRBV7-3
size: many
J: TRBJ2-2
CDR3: CASSRDSNTGELFF
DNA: TGTGCCAGCAGCCGGGACTCCAACACCGGGGAGCTGTTTTTT

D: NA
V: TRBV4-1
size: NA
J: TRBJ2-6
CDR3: CASSQGSGVRGANVLTF
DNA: TGCGCCAGCAGCCAAGGGTCTGGGGTGAGAGGGGCCAACGTCCTGACTTTC

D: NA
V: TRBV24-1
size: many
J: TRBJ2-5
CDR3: CATSDALPTQYF
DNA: TGTGCCACCAGTGATGCCCTCCCGACCCAGTACTTC

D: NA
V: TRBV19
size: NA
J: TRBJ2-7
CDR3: CASSRRIDTYEQYF
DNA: TGTGCCAGTAGTAGACGGATCGACACCTACGAGCAGTACTTC

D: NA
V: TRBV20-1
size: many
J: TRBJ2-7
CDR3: CSASPGDEQYF
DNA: TGCAGTGCTAGTCCCGGGGACGAGCAGTACTTC

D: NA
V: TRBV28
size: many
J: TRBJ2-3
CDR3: CASSPGAYTDTQYF
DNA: TGTGCCAGCAGTCCCGGGGCCTACACAGATACGCAGTATTTT

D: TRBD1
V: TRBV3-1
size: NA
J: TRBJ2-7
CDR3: CASSQRDRGYEQYF
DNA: TGTGCCAGCAGCCAAAGGGACAGGGGATACGAGCAGTACTTC

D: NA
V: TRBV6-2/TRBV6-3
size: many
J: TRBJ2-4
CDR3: CASSSPDSIAKNIQYF
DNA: TGTGCCAGCAGTTCGCCCGACAGCATAGCCAAAAACATTCAGTACTTC

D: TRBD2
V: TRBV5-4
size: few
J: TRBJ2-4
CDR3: CASSYTSGLAKNIQYF
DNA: TGTGCCAGCAGCTACACTAGCGGCCTAGCCAAAAACATTCAGTACTTC

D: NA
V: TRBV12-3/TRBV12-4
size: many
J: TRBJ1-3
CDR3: CASSLWTPDNTIYF
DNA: TGTGCCAGCAGTTTATGGACACCCGACAACACCATATATTTT

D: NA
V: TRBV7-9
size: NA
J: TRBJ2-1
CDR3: CASSLTAGGDEQFF
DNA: TGTGCCAGCAGCTTAACTGCCGGAGGGGATGAGCAGTTCTTC

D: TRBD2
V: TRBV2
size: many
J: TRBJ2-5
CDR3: CASTGTSGRETQYF
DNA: TGTGCCAGCACTGGGACTAGCGGGAGAGAGACCCAGTACTTC